This T cell receptor beta chain was sequenced for a study of blood T cell repertoires in COVID-19. TCRdb's table, derived via immunoSEQ multiplex PCR, lists solely in-frame clones and lacks some. The sample holds about 180,000 clones; around 79% are singletons and the top ten take about 28%. Germline V gene sequence: CDR1 SGHNT, CDR2 YYREEE (reference sequence). V dropped 5 bases and J dropped 0 bases, with 21 bases sitting between them. The length of the CDR3 is 17 residues. The clonotype originates from a woman between 65 and 79 years old with acute or convalescent COVID-19. The gene calls are TRBV5-4 and TRBJ2-7, with D tentatively TRBD2 (6 bases). The source material was peripheral blood. DNA of the CDR3: TGTGCCAGCAGTGTTAAACGGGACTCTGAAACCTCCTACGAGCAGTACTTC. This codes for CASSVKRDSETSYEQYF.